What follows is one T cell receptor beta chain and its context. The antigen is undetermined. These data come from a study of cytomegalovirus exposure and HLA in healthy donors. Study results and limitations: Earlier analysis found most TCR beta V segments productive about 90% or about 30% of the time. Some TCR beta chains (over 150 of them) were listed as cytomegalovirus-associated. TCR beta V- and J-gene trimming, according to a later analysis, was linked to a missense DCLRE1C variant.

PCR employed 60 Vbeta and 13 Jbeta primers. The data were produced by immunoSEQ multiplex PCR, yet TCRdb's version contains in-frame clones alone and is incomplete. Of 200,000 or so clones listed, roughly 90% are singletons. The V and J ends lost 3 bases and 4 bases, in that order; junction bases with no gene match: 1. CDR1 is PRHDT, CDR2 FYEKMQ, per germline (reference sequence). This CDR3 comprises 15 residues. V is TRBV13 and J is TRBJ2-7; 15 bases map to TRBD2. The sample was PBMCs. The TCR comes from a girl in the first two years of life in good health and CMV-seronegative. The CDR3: CASSFGTSGRYEQYF. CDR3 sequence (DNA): TGTGCCAGCAGCTTCGGGACTAGCGGGAGGTACGAGCAGTACTTC.